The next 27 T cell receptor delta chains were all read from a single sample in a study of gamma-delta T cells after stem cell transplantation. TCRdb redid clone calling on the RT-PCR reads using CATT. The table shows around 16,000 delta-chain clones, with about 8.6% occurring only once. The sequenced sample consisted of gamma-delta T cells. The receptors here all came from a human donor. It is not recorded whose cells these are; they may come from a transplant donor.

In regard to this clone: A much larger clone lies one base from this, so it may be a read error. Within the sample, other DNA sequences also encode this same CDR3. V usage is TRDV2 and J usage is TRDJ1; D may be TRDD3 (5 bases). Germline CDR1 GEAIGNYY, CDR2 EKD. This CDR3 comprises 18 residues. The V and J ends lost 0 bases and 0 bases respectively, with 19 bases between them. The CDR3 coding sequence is TGTGCCTGTGACACCGTCGGGGGGGGGGCCCCCCACACCGATAAACTCATCTTT. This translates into CACDTVGGGAPHTDKLIF.

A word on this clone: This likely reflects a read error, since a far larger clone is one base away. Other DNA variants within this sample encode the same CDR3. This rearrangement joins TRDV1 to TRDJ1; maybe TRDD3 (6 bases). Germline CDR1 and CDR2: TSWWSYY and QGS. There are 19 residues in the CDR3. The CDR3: CALGGSSTFYWDSTDKLIF. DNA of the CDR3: TGTGCTCTTGGTGGGTCCTCTACCTTCTACTGGGATTCTACCGACAAACTCATCTTT.

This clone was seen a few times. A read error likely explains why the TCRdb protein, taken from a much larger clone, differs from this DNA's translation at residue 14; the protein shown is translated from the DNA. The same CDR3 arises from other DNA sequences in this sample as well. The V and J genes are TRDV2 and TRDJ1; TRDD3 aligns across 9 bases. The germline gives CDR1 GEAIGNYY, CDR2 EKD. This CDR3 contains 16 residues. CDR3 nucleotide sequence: TGTGCCTGTGACGCCTTGCTAGGGGATACGCCCGATAAACCCATCTTT. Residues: CACDALLGDTPDKPIF.

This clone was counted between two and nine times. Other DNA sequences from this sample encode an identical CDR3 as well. CDR3 protein: CAFRLSYVSSNWGRRSDTDKLIF. For the CDR3, the DNA is TGTGCCTTTCGACTTTCCTACGTGAGTAGTAACTGGGGGAGACGGAGTGACACCGATAAACTCATCTTT. The chain employs TRDV3 and TRDJ1; 9 nucleotides match TRDD3. V lost 2 bases and J lost 0; bases outside the gene matches: 31. In germline, CDR1 is TVYSNPD, CDR2 GDNSRS (reference sequence). CDR3 length: 23 amino acids.

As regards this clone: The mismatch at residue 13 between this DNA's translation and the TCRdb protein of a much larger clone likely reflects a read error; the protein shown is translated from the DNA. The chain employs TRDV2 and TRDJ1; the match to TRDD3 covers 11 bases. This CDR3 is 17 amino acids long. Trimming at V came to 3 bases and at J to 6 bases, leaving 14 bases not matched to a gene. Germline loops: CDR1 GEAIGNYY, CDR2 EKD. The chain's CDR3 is CACDPLMGDTRPYKLIF. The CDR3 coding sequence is TGTGCCTGTGACCCTCTGATGGGGGATACGCGCCCCTATAAACTCATCTTT.

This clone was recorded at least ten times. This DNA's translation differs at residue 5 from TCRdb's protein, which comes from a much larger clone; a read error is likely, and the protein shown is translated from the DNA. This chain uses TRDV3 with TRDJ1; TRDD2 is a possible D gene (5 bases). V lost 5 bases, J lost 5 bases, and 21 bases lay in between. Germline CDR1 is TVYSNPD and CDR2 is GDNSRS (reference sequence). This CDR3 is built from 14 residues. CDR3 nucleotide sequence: TGTGCCCTCTCCTTCTACGACCTTGGGGATAAACTCATCTTT. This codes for CALSFYDLGDKLIF.

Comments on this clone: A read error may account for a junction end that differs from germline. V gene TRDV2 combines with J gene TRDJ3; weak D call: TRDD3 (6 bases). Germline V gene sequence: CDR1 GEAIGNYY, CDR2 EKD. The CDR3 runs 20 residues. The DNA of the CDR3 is TGTGCCTGTGACACCGTACGTCTGGGGATCAGCTCCTGTGACACCCGCCCGATGATTTTC. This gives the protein CACDTVRLGISSCDTRPMIF.

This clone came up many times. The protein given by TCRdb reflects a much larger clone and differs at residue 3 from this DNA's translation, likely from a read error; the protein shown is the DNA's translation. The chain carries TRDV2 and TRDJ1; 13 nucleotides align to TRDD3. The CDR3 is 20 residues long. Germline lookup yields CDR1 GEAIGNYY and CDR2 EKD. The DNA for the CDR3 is TGTGCCCGTGACCCGTTACTGGGGGATACGCCTTTCGATGACACCGATAAACTCATCTTT. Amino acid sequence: CARDPLLGDTPFDDTDKLIF.

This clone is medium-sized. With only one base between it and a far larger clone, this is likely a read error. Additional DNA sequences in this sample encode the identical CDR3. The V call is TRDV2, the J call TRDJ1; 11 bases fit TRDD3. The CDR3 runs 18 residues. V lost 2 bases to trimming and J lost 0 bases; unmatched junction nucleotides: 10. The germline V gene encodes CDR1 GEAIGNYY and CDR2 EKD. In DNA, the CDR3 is TGTGCCTGTGACATAGTGGGGGATACGCGATCCTACACCGATAAACTCATCTTT. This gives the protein CACDIVGDTRSYTDKLIF.

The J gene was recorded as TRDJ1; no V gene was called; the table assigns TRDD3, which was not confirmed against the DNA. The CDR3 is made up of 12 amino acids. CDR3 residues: CATGSGEKKLIF. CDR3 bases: TGTGCCACCGGGTCGGGGGAGAAGAAACTCATCTTT.

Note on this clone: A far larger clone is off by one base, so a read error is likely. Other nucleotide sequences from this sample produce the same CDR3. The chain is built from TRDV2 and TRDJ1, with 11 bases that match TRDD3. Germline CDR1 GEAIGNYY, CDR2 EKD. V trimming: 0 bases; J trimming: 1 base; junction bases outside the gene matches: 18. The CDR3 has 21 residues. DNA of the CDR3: TGTGCCTGTGACACCGTGTCGCTGGGGGATACTTCTACCCAATCCACCGATAAACTCATCTTT. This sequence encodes CACDTVSLGDTSTQSTDKLIF.

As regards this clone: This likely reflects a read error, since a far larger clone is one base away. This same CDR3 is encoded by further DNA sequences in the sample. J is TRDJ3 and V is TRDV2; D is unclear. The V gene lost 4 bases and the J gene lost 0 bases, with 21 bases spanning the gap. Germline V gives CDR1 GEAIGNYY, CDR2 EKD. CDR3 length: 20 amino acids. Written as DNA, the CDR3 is TGTGCCTGTGATCGGGTACTAGGGGTTAGGAGCTCCTGGGACACCCGACAGATGTTTTTC. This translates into CACDRVLGVRSSWDTRQMFF.

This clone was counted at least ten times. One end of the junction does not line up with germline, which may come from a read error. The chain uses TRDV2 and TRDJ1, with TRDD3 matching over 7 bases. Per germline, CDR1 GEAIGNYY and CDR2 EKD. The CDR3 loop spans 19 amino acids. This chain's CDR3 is CACDPTSALVDTFTDNLIF. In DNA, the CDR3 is TGTGCCTGTGACCCCACGTCGGCCCTGGTGGATACGTTCACCGATAACCTCATCTTT.

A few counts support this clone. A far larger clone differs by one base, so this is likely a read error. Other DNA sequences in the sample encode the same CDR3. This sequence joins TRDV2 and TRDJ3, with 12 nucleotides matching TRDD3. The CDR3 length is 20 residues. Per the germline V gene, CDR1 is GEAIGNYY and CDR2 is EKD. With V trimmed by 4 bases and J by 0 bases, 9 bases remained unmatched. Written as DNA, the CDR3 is TGTGCCTGTGAACGGGTACTGGGGGATACAAGCTCCTGGGACACCCGACAGATGTTTTTC. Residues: CACERVLGDTSSWDTRQMFF.

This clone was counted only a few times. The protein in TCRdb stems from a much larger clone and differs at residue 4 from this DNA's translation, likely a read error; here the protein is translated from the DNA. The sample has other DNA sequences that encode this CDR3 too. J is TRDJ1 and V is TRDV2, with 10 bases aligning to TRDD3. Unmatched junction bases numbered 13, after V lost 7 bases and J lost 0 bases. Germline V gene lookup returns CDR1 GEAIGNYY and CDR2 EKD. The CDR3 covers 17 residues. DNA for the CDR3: TGTGCCTGCGGCCGACTGGGGGATGCGCTGTACACCGATAAACTCATCTTT. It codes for CACGRLGDALYTDKLIF.

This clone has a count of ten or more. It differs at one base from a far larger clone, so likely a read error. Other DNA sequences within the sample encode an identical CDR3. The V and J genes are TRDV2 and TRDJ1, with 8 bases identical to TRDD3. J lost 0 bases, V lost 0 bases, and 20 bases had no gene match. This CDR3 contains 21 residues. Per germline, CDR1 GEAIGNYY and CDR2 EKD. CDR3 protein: CACDTVTGGYNGTSYTDKLIF. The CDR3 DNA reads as TGTGCCTGTGACACCGTCACTGGGGGGTACAACGGGACTTCGTACACCGATAAACTCATCTTT.

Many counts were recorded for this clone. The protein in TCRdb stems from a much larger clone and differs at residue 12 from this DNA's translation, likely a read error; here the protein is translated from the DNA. CDR3 nucleotides: TGTGCCTGTGACACGCTTACTTCCTCCTTACTGGTGGATAGGATCGATAAACTCATCTTT. As protein: CACDTLTSSLLVDRIDKLIF. This chain uses TRDV2 with TRDJ1; maybe TRDD2 (6 bases). The germline V gene encodes CDR1 GEAIGNYY and CDR2 EKD. The CDR3 runs 20 residues. V dropped 1 base and J dropped 4 bases, with 30 bases sitting between them.

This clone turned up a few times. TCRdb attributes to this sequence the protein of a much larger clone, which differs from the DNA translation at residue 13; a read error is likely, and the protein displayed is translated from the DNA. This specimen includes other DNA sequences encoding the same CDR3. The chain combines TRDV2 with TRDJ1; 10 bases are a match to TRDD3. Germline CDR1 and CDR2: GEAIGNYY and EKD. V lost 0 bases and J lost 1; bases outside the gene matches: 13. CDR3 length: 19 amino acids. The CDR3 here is CACDTVPTTGGLCTDKLIF. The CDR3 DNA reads TGTGCCTGTGACACCGTTCCTACCACTGGGGGATTGTGCACCGATAAACTCATCTTT.

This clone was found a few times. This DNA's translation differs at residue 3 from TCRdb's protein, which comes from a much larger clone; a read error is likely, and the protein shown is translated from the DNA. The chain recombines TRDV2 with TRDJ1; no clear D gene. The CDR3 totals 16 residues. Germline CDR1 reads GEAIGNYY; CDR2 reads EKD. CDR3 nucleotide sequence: TGTGCCGGTGACCCCCTTACGTTGCGGTACACCGATAAACTCATCTTT. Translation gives CAGDPLTLRYTDKLIF.

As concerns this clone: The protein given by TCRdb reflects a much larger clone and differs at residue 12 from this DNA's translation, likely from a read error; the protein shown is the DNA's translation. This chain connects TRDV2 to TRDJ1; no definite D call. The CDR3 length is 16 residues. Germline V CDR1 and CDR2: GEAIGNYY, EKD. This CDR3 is CACDTVGELYTNKLIF. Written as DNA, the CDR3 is TGTGCCTGTGACACGGTGGGAGAACTGTACACCAATAAACTCATCTTT.

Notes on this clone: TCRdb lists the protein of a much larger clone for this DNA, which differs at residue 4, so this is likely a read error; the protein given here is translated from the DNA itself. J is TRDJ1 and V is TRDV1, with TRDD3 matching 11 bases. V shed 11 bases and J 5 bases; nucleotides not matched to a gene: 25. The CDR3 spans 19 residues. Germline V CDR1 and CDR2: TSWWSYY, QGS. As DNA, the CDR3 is TGTGCTATTGCGGAAAGAGAGCCCCCCGACTGGGGGATAAAGGATAAACTCATCTTT. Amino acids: CAIAEREPPDWGIKDKLIF.

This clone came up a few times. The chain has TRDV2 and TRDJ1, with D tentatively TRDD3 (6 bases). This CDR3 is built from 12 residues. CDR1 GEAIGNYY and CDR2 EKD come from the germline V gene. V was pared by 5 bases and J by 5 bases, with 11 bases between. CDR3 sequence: CACVPLGDKLIF. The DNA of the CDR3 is TGTGCCTGTGTCCCTCTGGGGGATAAACTCATCTTT.

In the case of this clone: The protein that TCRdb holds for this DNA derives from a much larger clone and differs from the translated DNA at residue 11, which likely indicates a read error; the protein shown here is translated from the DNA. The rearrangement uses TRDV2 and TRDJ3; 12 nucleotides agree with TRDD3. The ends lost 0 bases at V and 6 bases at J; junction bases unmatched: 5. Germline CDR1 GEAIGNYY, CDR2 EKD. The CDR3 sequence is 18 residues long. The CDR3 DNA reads TGTGCCTGTGACACCGTACTGGGGGATACTCAGGACACCCGACAGATGTTTTTC. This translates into CACDTVLGDTQDTRQMFF.

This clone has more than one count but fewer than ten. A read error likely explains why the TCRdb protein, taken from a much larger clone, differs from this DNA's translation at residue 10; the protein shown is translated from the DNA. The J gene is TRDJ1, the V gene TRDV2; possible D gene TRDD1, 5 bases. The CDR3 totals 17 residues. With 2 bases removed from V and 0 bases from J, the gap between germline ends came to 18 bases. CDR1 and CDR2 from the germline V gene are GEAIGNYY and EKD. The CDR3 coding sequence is TGTGCCTGTGACAACCTCCTTACTGAAATTTACACCGATAAACTCATCTTT. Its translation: CACDNLLTEIYTDKLIF.

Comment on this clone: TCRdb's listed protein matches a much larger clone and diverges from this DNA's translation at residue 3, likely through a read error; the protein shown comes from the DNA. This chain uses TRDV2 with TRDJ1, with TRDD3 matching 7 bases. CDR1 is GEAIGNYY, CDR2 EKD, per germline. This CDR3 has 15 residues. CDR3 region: CAGDTAGGLGEKLIF. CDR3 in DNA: TGTGCCGGTGACACCGCCGGGGGATTAGGGGAAAAACTCATCTTT.

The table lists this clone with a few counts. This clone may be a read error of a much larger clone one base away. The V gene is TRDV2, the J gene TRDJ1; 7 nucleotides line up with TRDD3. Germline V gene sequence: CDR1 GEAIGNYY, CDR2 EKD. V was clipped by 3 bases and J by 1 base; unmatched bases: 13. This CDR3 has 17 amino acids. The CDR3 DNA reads TGTGCCTGTGACCCGGTGCGGGGGGATCCGACCACCGATAAACTCATCTTT. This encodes CACDPVRGDPTTDKLIF.

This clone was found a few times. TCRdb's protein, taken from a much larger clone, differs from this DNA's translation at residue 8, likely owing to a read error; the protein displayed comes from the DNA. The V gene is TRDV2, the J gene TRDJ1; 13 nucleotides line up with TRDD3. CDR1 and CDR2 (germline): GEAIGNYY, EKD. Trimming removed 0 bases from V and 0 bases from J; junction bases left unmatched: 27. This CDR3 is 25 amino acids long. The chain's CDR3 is CACDTVDLTSTGGYAPQLYTDKLIF. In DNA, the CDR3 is TGTGCCTGTGACACCGTGGACCTCACGAGTACTGGGGGATACGCACCCCAACTGTACACCGATAAACTCATCTTT.